This note documents a single T cell receptor (beta chain) sequence. This CDR3 is built from 15 residues. Germline values: CDR1 SEHNR, CDR2 FQNEAQ (reference sequence). V was shortened by 11 bases and J by 0 bases, with 17 bases between the two germline ends. These data are taken from a study of blood T cell repertoires in COVID-19. Turning to the study itself: The United States, Italy and Spain supplied acute and convalescent COVID-19 samples. T cells, B-cell-depleted T cells, or PBMCs provided the cDNA or gDNA that served as material.

As handled by the study authors: Amplification with reference gene primers provided the estimates of nucleated cell counts. Sequencing was performed with immunoSEQ multiplex PCR; in TCRdb, only in-frame clones are kept and a portion is missing. Clone size and the V and J calls come from that table; the DNA yielded D and trimming. Of 200,000 to 300,000 clones listed, roughly 90% are singletons. The TCR originated in a man aged 30 to 39 with active or convalescent COVID-19. The chain uses TRBV7-9 and TRBJ2-1; D uncertain. Source material: peripheral blood. CDR3 sequence reads: CAYGSESRSYNEQFF. CDR3 DNA sequence: TGTGCCTACGGGTCGGAGTCCCGCTCCTACAATGAGCAGTTCTTC.